The T cell receptor beta chain described here comes from a study of technical replicates of blood from a few donors. A note on this clone: Sequence at one end of the junction differs from germline and may be a read error.

Using immunoSEQ multiplex PCR, the repertoire was profiled, and TCRdb retains in-frame clones only, with some absent. The repertoire holds some 70,000 clones, under 98% seen once, with more than 0.25% in the top ten. The sample taken for sequencing was T cells isolated from PBMCs. This TCR derives from a human donor in good health.

The CDR3 loop reads CASSMDREETQYF. CDR3 DNA: TGTGCTAGCAGCATGGACAGGGAAGAGACCCAGTACTTC. The chain has TRBV7-7 and TRBJ2-5; 8 bases are shared with TRBD1. Germline V gene sequence: CDR1 SSHAT, CDR2 FNYEAQ (reference sequence). The CDR3 spans 13 residues.